What follows are 3 T cell receptor beta chains derived from one specimen sequenced in a study of CD8+ T cells in alopecia areata. Following RNA extraction, reverse transcription yielded cDNA that acted as the sequencing template. Method: immunoSEQ multiplex PCR; TCRdb's copy keeps in-frame clones and lacks some. The table has about 150,000 clones, more than 45% seen once; the top ten hold 6% to 7%. Sample: CD4+ T cells sorted from blood. The origin of the receptors is a human donor with alopecia areata.

The chain combines TRBV9 with TRBJ1-4; tentatively, D is TRBD1 (6 bases). The CDR3 length is 15 residues. The germline V gene encodes CDR1 SGDLS and CDR2 YYNGEE. Trimming pared 0 bases from V and 8 bases from J, leaving 14 bases between. The DNA of the CDR3 is TGTGCCAGCAGCGTAGGCCCAACAGGGAACGAAAAACTGTTTTTT. Translation: CASSVGPTGNEKLFF.

The rearrangement links TRBV27 to TRBJ1-4; D not certain. CDR1 and CDR2 from the germline V gene are MNHEY and SMNVEV (reference sequence). The ends were cut back, 4 bases at V and 8 bases at J, with 20 bases in the middle. The CDR3 runs to 16 residues. DNA for the CDR3: TGTGCCAGCAGTTATGGGTTTCCAATCAGAGGGGAAAAACTGTTTTTT. Its protein product is CASSYGFPIRGEKLFF.

This clone was seen only once. This chain connects TRBV2 to TRBJ2-3; TRBD1 agrees at 9 bases. V dropped 6 bases and J dropped 4; count of bases not matched to a gene: 5. The CDR3 has 14 amino acids. The germline V gene has CDR1 SNHLY and CDR2 FYNNEI. The CDR3 DNA is TGTGCCAGCAGCCGGGACAGGGTGGCAGATACGCAGTATTTT. As protein: CASSRDRVADTQYF.